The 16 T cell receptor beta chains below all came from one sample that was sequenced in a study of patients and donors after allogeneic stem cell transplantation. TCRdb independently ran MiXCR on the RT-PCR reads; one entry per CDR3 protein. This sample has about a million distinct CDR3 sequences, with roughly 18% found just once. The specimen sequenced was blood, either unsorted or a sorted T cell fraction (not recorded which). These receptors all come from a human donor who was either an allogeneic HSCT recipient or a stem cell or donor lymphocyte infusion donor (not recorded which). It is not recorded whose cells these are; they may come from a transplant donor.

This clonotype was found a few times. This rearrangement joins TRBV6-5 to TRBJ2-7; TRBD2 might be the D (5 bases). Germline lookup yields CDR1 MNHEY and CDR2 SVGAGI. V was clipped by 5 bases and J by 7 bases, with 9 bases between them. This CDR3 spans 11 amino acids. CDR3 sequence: CASSGLSEQYF. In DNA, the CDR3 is TGTGCCAGCAGTGGACTTAGTGAGCAGTACTTC.

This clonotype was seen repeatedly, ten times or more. The CDR3 DNA is TGTGCCACCAGCAGAGTGGCGGGGAGCTCCTATAATTCACCCCTCCACTTT. Translation: CATSRVAGSSYNSPLHF. The rearrangement joins TRBV15 to TRBJ1-6; D gene uncertain. The V gene lost 1 base and the J gene lost 0 bases, with 10 bases spanning the gap. In germline, CDR1 is LNHNV, CDR2 YYDKDF (reference sequence). The CDR3 is made up of 17 amino acids.

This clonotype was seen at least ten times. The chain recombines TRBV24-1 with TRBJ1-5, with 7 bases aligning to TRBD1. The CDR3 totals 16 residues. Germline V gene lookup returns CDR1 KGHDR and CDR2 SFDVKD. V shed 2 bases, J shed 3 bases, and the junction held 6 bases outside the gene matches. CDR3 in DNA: TGTGCCACCAGTGATTCGGGAAGGGGGCTCAATCAGCCCCAGCATTTT. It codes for CATSDSGRGLNQPQHF.

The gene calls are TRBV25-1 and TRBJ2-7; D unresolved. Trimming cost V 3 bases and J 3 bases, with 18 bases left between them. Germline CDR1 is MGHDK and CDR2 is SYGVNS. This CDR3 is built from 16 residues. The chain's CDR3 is CASSDPTAGFSYEQYF. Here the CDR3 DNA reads TGTGCCAGCAGTGACCCGACCGCCGGATTTAGCTACGAGCAGTACTTC.

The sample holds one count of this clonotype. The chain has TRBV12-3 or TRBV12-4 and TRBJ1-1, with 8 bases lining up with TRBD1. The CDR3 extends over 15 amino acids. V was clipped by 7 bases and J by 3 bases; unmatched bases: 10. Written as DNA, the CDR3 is TGTGCCAGCAACGACCTCAGGGGGCGCGACACTGAAGCTTTCTTT. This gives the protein CASNDLRGRDTEAFF.

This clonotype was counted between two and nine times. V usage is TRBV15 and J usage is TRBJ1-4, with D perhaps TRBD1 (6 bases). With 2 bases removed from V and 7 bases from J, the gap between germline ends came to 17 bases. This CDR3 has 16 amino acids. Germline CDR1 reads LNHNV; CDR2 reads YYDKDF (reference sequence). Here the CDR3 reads CATSRSTGTLGEKLFF. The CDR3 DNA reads TGTGCCACCAGCAGATCCACCGGGACATTAGGTGAAAAACTGTTTTTT. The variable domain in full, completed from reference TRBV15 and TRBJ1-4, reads DAMVIQNPRYQVTQFGKPVTLSCSQTLNHNVMYWYQQKSSQAPKLLFHYYDKDFNNEADTPDNFQSRRPNTSFCFLDIRSPGLGDTAMYLCATSRSTGTLGEKLFFGSGTQLSVL.

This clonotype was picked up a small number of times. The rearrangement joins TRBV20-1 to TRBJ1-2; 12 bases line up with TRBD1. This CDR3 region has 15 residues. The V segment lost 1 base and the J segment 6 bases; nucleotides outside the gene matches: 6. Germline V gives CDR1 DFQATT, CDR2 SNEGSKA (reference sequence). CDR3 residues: CSARVLGTGGNGYTF. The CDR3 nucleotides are TGCAGTGCTAGAGTTTTAGGGACAGGGGGCAATGGCTACACCTTC.

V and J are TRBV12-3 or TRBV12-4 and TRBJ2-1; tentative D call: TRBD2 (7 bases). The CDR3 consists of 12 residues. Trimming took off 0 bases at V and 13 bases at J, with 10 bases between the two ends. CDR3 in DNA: TGTGCCAGCAGTTTAGCGGGGGGGGGCCAGTTCTTC. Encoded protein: CASSLAGGGQFF.

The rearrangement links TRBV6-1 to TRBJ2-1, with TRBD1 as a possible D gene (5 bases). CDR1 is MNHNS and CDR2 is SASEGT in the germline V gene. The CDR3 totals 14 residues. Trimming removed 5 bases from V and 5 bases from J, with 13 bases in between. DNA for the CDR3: TGTGCCAGCAGTCACCACGTAGGGGACAATGAGCAGTTCTTC. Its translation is CASSHHVGDNEQFF.

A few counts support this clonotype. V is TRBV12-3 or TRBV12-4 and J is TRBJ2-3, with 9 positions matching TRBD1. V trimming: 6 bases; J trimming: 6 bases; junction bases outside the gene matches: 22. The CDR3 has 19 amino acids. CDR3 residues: CASSPPGQGRRESGDTQYF. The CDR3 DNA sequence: TGTGCCAGCAGCCCGCCGGGACAGGGAAGGCGGGAGAGCGGTGATACGCAGTATTTT.

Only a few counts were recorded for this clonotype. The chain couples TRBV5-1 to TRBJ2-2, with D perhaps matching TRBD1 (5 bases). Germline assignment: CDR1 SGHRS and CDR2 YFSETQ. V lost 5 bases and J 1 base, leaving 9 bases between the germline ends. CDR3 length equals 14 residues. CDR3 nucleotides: TGCGCCAGCAGAAAGGGGTGGAACACCGGGGAGCTGTTTTTT. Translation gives CASRKGWNTGELFF.

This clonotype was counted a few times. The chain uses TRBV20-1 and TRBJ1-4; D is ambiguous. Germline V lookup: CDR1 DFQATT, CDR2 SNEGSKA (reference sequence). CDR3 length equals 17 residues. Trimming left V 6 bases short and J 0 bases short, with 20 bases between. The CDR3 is CSAQTNFRRATNEKLFF. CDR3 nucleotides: TGCAGTGCCCAGACAAATTTCAGACGAGCAACTAATGAAAAACTGTTTTTT.

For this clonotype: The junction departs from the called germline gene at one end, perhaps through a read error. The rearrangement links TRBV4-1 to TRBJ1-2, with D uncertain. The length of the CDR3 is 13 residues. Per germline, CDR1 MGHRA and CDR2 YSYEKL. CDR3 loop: CASRQVGGGGYTF. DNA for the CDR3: TGCGCCAGCAGACAAGTAGGAGGAGGGGGCTACACCTTC.

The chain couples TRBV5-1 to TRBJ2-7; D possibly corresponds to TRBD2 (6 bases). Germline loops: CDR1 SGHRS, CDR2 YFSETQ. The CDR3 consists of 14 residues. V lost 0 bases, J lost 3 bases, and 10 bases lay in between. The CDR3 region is CASSLVWTNYEQYF. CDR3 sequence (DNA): TGCGCCAGCAGCTTGGTCTGGACTAACTACGAGCAGTACTTC.

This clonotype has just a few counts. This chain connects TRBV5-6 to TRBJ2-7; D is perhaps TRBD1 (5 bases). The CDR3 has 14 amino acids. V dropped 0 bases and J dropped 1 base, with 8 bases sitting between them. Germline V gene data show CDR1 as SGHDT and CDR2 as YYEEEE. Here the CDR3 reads CASSLEGESYEQYF. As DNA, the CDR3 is TGTGCCAGCAGCTTGGAAGGGGAATCCTACGAGCAGTACTTC.

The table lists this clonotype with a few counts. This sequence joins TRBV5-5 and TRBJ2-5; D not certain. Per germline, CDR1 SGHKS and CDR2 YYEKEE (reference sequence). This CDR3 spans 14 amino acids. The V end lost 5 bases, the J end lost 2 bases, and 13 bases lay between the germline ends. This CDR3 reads CASRGAEKQETQYF. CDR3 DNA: TGTGCCAGCAGGGGTGCAGAGAAACAAGAGACCCAGTACTTC.